This TCR beta chain is from a study of Graves' ophthalmopathy and Graves' hyperthyroidism. Scientists amplified the TCR beta CDR3 regions from RNA transcripts. In the first round, RT-PCR was carried out with HTBI primers, and a multiplex PCR formed the second round. In TCRdb, the multiplex PCR reads were re-called with MiXCR into one record per CDR3 protein. Among approximately 380,000 distinct CDR3 sequences listed, under 25% were seen once. Regarding the study as a whole: Thyroid clonotypes that were expanded above 0.001 frequency mostly also appeared in blood.

This clonotype was detected ten times or more. Antigen: not known. This CDR3 spans 13 amino acids. The V end lost 4 bases, the J end lost 0 bases, and 6 bases lay between the germline ends. Exclusion criteria comprised other autoimmune diseases, uncontrolled infections, pregnancy or lactation in patients. Material: peripheral blood. This rearrangement joins TRBV12-3 or TRBV12-4 to TRBJ1-1; D is ambiguous. The receptor was isolated from a woman aged 18-29 years with stable Graves' hyperthyroidism. The CDR3 spells CASSSLVNTEAFF. CDR3 DNA sequence: TGTGCCAGCAGTTCACTCGTGAACACTGAAGCTTTCTTT.